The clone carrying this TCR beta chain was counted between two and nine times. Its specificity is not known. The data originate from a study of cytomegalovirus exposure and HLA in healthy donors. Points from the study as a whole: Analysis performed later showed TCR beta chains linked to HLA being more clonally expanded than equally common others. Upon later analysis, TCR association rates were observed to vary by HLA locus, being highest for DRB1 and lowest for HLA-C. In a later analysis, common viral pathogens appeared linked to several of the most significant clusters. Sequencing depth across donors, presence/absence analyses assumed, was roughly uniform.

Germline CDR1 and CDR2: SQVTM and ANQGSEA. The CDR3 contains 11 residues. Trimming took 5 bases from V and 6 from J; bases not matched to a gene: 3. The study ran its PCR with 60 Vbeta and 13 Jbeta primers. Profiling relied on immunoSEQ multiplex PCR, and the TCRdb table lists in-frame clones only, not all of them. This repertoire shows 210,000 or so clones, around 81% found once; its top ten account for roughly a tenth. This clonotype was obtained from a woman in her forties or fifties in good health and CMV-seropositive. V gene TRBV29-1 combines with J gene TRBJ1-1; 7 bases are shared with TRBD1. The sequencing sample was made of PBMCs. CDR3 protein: CSVRGTAEAFF. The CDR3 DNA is TGCAGCGTTCGTGGGACAGCTGAAGCTTTCTTT.